What follows are 27 T cell receptor beta chains derived from one specimen sequenced in a study of shared clonotypes between healthy human individuals. Measured with immunoSEQ multiplex PCR; TCRdb has only the in-frame clones, and not every one. Among about 690,000 clones listed, roughly 88% were seen once. Material for sequencing was memory CD8+ T cells from PBMCs. The subset here: CD45RO+ cells pooled with CCR7-negative TemRA cells. Every receptor here comes from a man between 18 and 35 years old in good health. Some clones in this sample may be carry-over from other donors' samples.

The chain uses TRBV9 and TRBJ2-5, with 8 nucleotides matching TRBD1. This CDR3 is built from 13 residues. In germline, CDR1 is SGDLS, CDR2 YYNGEE. V trimming: 3 bases; J trimming: 6 bases; junction bases outside the gene matches: 4. The CDR3 region is CASSAGGAKTQYF. As DNA, the CDR3 is TGTGCCAGCAGCGCAGGGGGCGCAAAGACCCAGTACTTC.

The chain couples TRBV28 to TRBJ2-5; D is ambiguous. V lost 1 base to trimming and J lost 5 bases, with 11 bases between them. The CDR3 length is 14 residues. Per germline, CDR1 MDHEN and CDR2 SYDVKM. The CDR3 reads CASSLYGESETQYF. In DNA form, the CDR3 reads TGTGCCAGCAGTTTATATGGGGAAAGCGAGACCCAGTACTTC.

The V call is TRBV19, the J call TRBJ2-1, with 8 nucleotides matching TRBD2. Germline V gene lookup returns CDR1 LNHDA and CDR2 SQIVND (reference sequence). With V trimmed by 8 bases and J by 1 base, 7 bases remained unmatched. The CDR3 is made up of 15 amino acids. The CDR3 region is CASGEGTRSYNEQFF. DNA of the CDR3: TGTGCCAGTGGAGAGGGGACTAGGTCCTACAATGAGCAGTTCTTC. The whole variable domain, remainder taken from reference TRBV19 and TRBJ2-1, is DGGITQSPKYLFRKEGQNVTLSCEQNLNHDAMYWYRQDPGQGLRLIYYSQIVNDFQKGDIAEGYSVSREKKESFPLTVTSAQKNPTAFYLCASGEGTRSYNEQFFGPGTRLTVL.

The rearrangement uses TRBV5-1 and TRBJ2-7; D unresolved. The CDR3 sequence is 13 residues long. V was shortened by 6 bases and J by 2 bases, with 12 bases between the two germline ends. In germline, CDR1 is SGHRS, CDR2 YFSETQ. CDR3 sequence (DNA): TGCGCCAGCAAGGCAGTCGAGACCTACGAGCAGTACTTC. Translation gives CASKAVETYEQYF.

The rearrangement joins TRBV7-7 to TRBJ2-5; D unresolved. The V and J ends lost 1 base and 4 bases respectively, with 16 bases between them. The CDR3 is 16 amino acids. Germline CDR1 and CDR2: SSHAT and FNYEAQ (reference sequence). The CDR3 DNA reads TGTGCCAGCAGCTTAGGTTTTCAACAAAGTAGAGAGACCCAGTACTTC. Amino acid sequence: CASSLGFQQSRETQYF.

The chain combines TRBV5-8 with TRBJ1-5; D not certain. CDR1 and CDR2 from the germline V gene are SGHTS and YDEGEE. The CDR3 runs 11 residues. V was clipped by 7 bases and J by 4 bases, with 6 bases between them. The CDR3 here is CASRGNQPQHF. DNA of the CDR3: TGTGCCAGCCGGGGAAATCAGCCCCAGCATTTT.

The chain links TRBV28 to TRBJ1-5, with D hard to call. Trimming shortened V by 3 bases and J by 6 bases, and 6 bases separated the two germline ends. This CDR3 region has 12 residues. Per the germline V gene, CDR1 is MDHEN and CDR2 is SYDVKM. CDR3 sequence reads: CASSFKGQPQHF. CDR3 sequence (DNA): TGTGCCAGCAGTTTTAAGGGTCAGCCCCAGCATTTT.

This chain's CDR3 is CASSLRGQPETQYF. Written as DNA, the CDR3 is TGTGCCAGCAGTTTACGCGGACAGCCAGAGACCCAGTACTTC. J is TRBJ2-5 and V is TRBV27; possibly TRBD1 for D (6 bases). Germline CDR1 is MNHEY and CDR2 is SMNVEV (reference sequence). Trimming took off 2 bases at V and 4 bases at J, with 11 bases between the two ends. The CDR3 loop spans 14 amino acids.

The rearrangement uses TRBV10-3 and TRBJ2-3, with 11 nucleotides matching TRBD2. The CDR3 is made up of 16 amino acids. With 8 bases clipped from V and 1 base from J, the junction kept 8 bases outside the gene matches. Germline V gene data show CDR1 as ENHRY and CDR2 as SYGVKD. This CDR3 is CAISGGGLAGTDTQYF. The CDR3, as DNA: TGTGCCATCTCCGGGGGGGGACTAGCGGGCACAGATACGCAGTATTTT.

This clone was counted a few times. The genes are TRBV7-8 and TRBJ2-5; no reliable D call. Germline CDR1 reads SGHVS; CDR2 reads FQNEAQ. The V end was cut by 3 bases, the J end by 2 bases, with 13 bases between. The CDR3 is made up of 15 amino acids. The DNA of the CDR3 is TGTGCCAGCAGCTTTATAGGACGGGTTCAAGAGACCCAGTACTTC. Its protein is CASSFIGRVQETQYF.

J is TRBJ2-2 and V is TRBV27; D not certain. V was pared by 3 bases and J by 6 bases, with 8 bases between. Germline CDR1 is MNHEY and CDR2 is SMNVEV (reference sequence). The CDR3 is 13 amino acids. In DNA, the CDR3 is TGTGCCAGCAGTTTGTGGGTCTCCGGGGAGCTGTTTTTT. As protein: CASSLWVSGELFF.

The genes are TRBV27 and TRBJ2-7; D is unresolved. The V and J ends lost 6 bases and 7 bases respectively, with 16 bases between them. CDR3 length: 13 amino acids. Germline-derived CDR1 and CDR2 are MNHEY and SMNVEV (reference sequence). Here the CDR3 DNA reads TGTGCCAGCAGCCCGGACCGGTTTTGGGAGCAGTACTTC. This translates into CASSPDRFWEQYF.

This rearrangement joins TRBV5-1 to TRBJ2-7; 7 nucleotides line up with TRBD2. The CDR3 loop spans 13 amino acids. Germline V gives CDR1 SGHRS, CDR2 YFSETQ. V was pared by 4 bases and J by 1 base, with 2 bases of the junction left unmatched. In DNA form, the CDR3 reads TGCGCCAGCAGCGCAGCGGGATCCTACGAGCAGTACTTC. Protein: CASSAAGSYEQYF.

The chain combines TRBV27 with TRBJ2-7; perhaps TRBD2 as D (6 bases). The V gene's germline CDR1 is MNHEY and CDR2 SMNVEV (reference sequence). The CDR3 is made up of 14 amino acids. The V gene lost 3 bases and the J gene lost 6 bases, with 15 bases spanning the gap. CDR3 protein: CASSLTTDYSEQYF. The DNA for the CDR3 is TGTGCCAGCAGTTTGACAACGGACTACAGCGAGCAGTACTTC.

V is TRBV7-9 and J is TRBJ2-7; 8 bases fit TRBD1. The V gene end was trimmed by 5 bases and the J gene end by 1 base; junction bases not matched to a gene: 7. CDR1 SEHNR and CDR2 FQNEAQ come from the germline V gene (reference sequence). This CDR3 has 15 amino acids. The CDR3 reads CASSPRDRRSYEQYF. In nucleotides, the CDR3 is TGTGCCAGCAGCCCGCGGGACAGGCGATCCTACGAGCAGTACTTC.

This chain links TRBV4-1 with TRBJ2-1; D might be TRBD2 (6 bases). Germline assignment: CDR1 MGHRA and CDR2 YSYEKL. The V end was cut by 0 bases, the J end by 4 bases, with 16 bases between. The CDR3 loop spans 17 amino acids. CDR3 sequence reads: CASSQDWVSGTYNEQFF. In DNA form, the CDR3 reads TGCGCCAGCAGCCAAGACTGGGTTAGCGGAACTTACAATGAGCAGTTCTTC.

The chain carries TRBV7-9 and TRBJ1-1; D unclear. Trimming removed 5 bases from V and 1 base from J, with 11 bases in between. The CDR3 is made up of 14 amino acids. Germline loops: CDR1 SEHNR, CDR2 FQNEAQ (reference sequence). Written as DNA, the CDR3 is TGTGCCAGCAGCCCCGTGGACTCGAACACTGAAGCTTTCTTT. Translated, it gives CASSPVDSNTEAFF.

The CDR3 coding sequence is TGTGCCAGCAGCCTAGGGACAGGGCTGAAATGGGGGCAGTTCTTC. It specifies CASSLGTGLKWGQFF. V and J are TRBV11-2 and TRBJ2-1; 9 nucleotides match TRBD1. This CDR3 is built from 15 residues. V was pared by 5 bases and J by 12 bases, with 14 bases of the junction left unmatched. The V gene's germline CDR1 is SGHAT and CDR2 FQNNGV.

This clone showed up just once. This rearrangement joins TRBV4-1 to TRBJ2-1; D gene unclear. The CDR3 has 13 residues. The germline V and J ends were trimmed by 5 bases and 3 bases, with 8 bases remaining between them. CDR1 and CDR2 from the germline V gene are MGHRA and YSYEKL. The CDR3 nucleotides are TGCGCCAGCAGCACGGAGAGCTACAATGAGCAGTTCTTC. This encodes CASSTESYNEQFF.

The chain carries TRBV7-8 and TRBJ1-4, with D hard to call. V lost 0 bases to trimming and J lost 0 bases, with 20 bases between them. Germline lookup yields CDR1 SGHVS and CDR2 FQNEAQ. This CDR3 is built from 20 residues. CDR3 sequence (DNA): TGTGCCAGCAGCTTAGCGCTTTCATTCGCCAAGAAAACAACTAATGAAAAACTGTTTTTT. As protein: CASSLALSFAKKTTNEKLFF.

The chain is built from TRBV7-9 and TRBJ2-5; D remains unclear. Germline CDR1 and CDR2: SEHNR and FQNEAQ (reference sequence). This CDR3 is built from 11 residues. Trimming stripped 6 bases from V and 2 bases from J, with 4 bases between. The CDR3 DNA reads TGTGCCAGCAGTCAACAAGAGACCCAGTACTTC. The encoded protein is CASSQQETQYF.

The genes are TRBV29-1 and TRBJ2-1; D unclear. Germline lookup yields CDR1 SQVTM and CDR2 ANQGSEA. The CDR3 runs to 13 residues. Trimming removed 5 bases from V and 3 bases from J, with 11 bases in between. The CDR3 DNA follows: TGCAGCGTTTTGGAGACCATCTACAATGAGCAGTTCTTC. This gives the protein CSVLETIYNEQFF.

This chain links TRBV21-1 with TRBJ2-6; the tabulated D call, TRBD2, remains unverified against the DNA. TRBV21-1 is tagged as a pseudogene. The CDR3 covers 19 residues. CDR3 loop: CASSHPGGLFRSGANVLTF. CDR3 nucleotides: TGTGCCAGCAGCCACCCTGGCGGACTGTTTCGCTCTGGGGCCAACGTCCTGACTTTC.

The chain couples TRBV18 to TRBJ2-2; D not resolved. Germline V lookup: CDR1 KGHSH, CDR2 LQKENI. CDR3 length: 15 residues. V gave up 2 bases and J gave up 4 bases, with 11 bases separating them. CDR3 in amino acids: CASSPEQFITGELFF. In DNA, the CDR3 is TGTGCCAGCTCACCAGAACAGTTCATCACCGGGGAGCTGTTTTTT.

In this sample, this clone turned up a few times. The rearrangement uses TRBV29-1 and TRBJ1-4; D is unclear. Trimming shortened V by 2 bases and J by 6 bases, and 7 bases separated the two germline ends. The CDR3 totals 12 residues. From germline, CDR1 is SQVTM and CDR2 ANQGSEA. The CDR3 coding sequence is TGCAGCGTTGAAAGTCTAGATGAAAAACTGTTTTTT. Its translation is CSVESLDEKLFF. Supplemented by reference TRBV29-1 and TRBJ1-4, the full variable domain reads SAVISQKPSRDICQRGTSLTIQCQVDSQVTMMFWYRQQPGQSLTLIATANQGSEATYESGFVIDKFPISRPNLTFSTLTVSNMSPEDSSIYLCSVESLDEKLFFGSGTQLSVL.

V and J are TRBV18 and TRBJ2-1; 10 bases are shared with TRBD2. The CDR3 runs to 16 residues. Germline values: CDR1 KGHSH, CDR2 LQKENI. The trim removed 6 bases at V and 8 bases at J, leaving 13 bases unmatched. The CDR3 sequence is CASSLGVAGGAHEQFF. The CDR3 DNA follows: TGTGCCAGCTCCCTCGGGGTAGCGGGAGGCGCCCATGAGCAGTTCTTC. The entire variable domain, with the rest obtained from reference TRBV18 and TRBJ2-1, is as follows: NAGVMQNPRHLVRRRGQEARLRCSPMKGHSHVYWYRQLPEEGLKFMVYLQKENIIDESGMPKERFSAEFPKEGPSILRIQQVVRGDSAAYFCASSLGVAGGAHEQFFGPGTRLTVL.

This chain uses TRBV27 with TRBJ2-3, with a possible D match to TRBD2 (5 bases). V was pared by 1 base and J by 4 bases, with 12 bases between. Germline V gene data show CDR1 as MNHEY and CDR2 as SMNVEV (reference sequence). This CDR3 comprises 15 residues. The CDR3 loop reads CASSLWAGISDTQYF. The CDR3 nucleotides read TGTGCCAGCAGTTTATGGGCCGGGATTTCAGATACGCAGTATTTT.